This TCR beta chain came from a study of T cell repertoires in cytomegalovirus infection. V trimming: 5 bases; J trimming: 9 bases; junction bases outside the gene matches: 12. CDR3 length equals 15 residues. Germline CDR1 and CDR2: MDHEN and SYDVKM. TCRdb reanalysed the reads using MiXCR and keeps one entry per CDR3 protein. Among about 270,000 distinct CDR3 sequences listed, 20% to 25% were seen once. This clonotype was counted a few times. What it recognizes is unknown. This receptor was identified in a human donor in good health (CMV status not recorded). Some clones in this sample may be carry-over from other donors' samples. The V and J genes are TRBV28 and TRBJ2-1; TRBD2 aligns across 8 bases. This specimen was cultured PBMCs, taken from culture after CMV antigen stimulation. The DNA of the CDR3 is TGTGCCAGCAGTCAACCCGGACTAGCCGTTCGTGAGCAGTTCTTC. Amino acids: CASSQPGLAVREQFF.